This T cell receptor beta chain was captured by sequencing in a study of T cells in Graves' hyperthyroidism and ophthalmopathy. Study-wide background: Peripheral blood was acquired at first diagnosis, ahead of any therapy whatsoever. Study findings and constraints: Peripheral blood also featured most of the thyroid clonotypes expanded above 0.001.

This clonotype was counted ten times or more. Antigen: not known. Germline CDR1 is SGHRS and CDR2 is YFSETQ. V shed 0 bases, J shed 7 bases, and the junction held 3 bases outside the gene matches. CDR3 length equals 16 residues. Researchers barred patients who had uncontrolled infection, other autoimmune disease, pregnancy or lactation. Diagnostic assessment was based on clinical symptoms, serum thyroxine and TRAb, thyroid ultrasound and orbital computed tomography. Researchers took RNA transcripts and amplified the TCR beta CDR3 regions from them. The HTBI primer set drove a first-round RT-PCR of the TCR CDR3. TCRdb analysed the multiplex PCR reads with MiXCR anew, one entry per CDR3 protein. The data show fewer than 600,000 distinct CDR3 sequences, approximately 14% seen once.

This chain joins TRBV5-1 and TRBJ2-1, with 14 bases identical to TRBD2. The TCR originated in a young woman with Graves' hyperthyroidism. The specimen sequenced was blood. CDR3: CASSLEGLAGVNEQFF. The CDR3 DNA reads TGCGCCAGCAGCTTGGAGGGACTAGCGGGAGTTAATGAGCAGTTCTTC.